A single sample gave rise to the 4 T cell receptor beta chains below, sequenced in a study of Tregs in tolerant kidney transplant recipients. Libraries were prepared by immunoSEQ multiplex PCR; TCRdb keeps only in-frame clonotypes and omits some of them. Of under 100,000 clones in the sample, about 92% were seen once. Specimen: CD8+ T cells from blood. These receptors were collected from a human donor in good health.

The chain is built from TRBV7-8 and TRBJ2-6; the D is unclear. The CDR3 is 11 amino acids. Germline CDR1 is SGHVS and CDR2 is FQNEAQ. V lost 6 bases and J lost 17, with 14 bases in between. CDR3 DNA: TGTGCCAGCAGGGAAATCAGGACGGTGACTTTC. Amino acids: CASREIRTVTF.

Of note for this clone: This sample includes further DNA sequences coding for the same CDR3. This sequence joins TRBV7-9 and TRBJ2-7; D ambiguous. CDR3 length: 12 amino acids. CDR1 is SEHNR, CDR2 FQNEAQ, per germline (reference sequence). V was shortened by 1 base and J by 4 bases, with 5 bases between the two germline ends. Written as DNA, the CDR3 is TGTGCCAGCAGCTTAGGTTCTTACGAGCAGTACTTC. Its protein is CASSLGSYEQYF.

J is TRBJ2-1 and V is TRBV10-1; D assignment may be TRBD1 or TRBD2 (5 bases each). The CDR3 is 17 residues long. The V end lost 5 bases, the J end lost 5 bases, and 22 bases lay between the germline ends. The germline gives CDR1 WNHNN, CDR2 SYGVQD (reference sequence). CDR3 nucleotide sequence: TGCGCCAGCAGTCAACCGCTGGACGGACACGGGGACAATGAGCAGTTCTTC. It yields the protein CASSQPLDGHGDNEQFF.

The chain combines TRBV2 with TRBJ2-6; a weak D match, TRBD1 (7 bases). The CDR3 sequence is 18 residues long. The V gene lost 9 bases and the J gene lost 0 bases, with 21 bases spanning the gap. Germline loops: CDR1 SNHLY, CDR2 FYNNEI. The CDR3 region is CARGAEGAVPSGANVLTF. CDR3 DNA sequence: TGTGCCAGGGGGGCGGAGGGGGCCGTCCCCTCTGGGGCCAACGTCCTGACTTTC. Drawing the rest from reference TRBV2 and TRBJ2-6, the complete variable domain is EPEVTQTPSHQVTQMGQEVILRCVPISNHLYFYWYRQILGQKVEFLVSFYNNEISEKSEIFDDQFSVERPDGSNFTLKIRSTKLEDSAMYFCARGAEGAVPSGANVLTFGAGSRLTVL.